These 11 T cell receptor beta chains were sequenced from one sample in a study of shared clonotypes between healthy human individuals. The assay was immunoSEQ multiplex PCR, and TCRdb's table has in-frame clones only and misses some. The sample lists 1.4 million or so clones, around 98.5% occurring once. The sequenced material came from naive CD4+ T cells sorted from blood. Subset defined: CD45RA+ positively selected. The receptors come from a man aged 25-45 years in good health.

This chain links TRBV6-6 with TRBJ1-2; D perhaps matches TRBD1 (5 bases). This CDR3 is built from 13 residues. Germline V gene sequence: CDR1 MNHNY, CDR2 SVGAGI (reference sequence). The germline V and J ends were trimmed by 6 bases and 2 bases, with 10 bases remaining between them. CDR3 in amino acids: CASSPDINYGYTF. DNA of the CDR3: TGTGCCAGCAGCCCGGACATCAACTATGGCTACACCTTC.

The chain links TRBV15 to TRBJ1-4; D uncertain. The CDR3 loop spans 17 amino acids. Trimming pared 0 bases from V and 0 bases from J, leaving 11 bases between. Looked up from germline, CDR1 is LNHNV and CDR2 is YYDKDF (reference sequence). The CDR3 sequence is CATSRDRRIATNEKLFF. The CDR3 DNA sequence: TGTGCCACCAGCAGAGACCGACGGATTGCAACTAATGAAAAACTGTTTTTT.

This rearrangement joins TRBV11-2 to TRBJ2-7; TRBD2 matches at 12 bases. Looked up from germline, CDR1 is SGHAT and CDR2 is FQNNGV. Unmatched junction bases numbered 4, after V lost 5 bases and J lost 2 bases. The CDR3 covers 15 residues. The CDR3 bases are TGTGCCAGCAGCCTGACTAGCGGGAGTACCTACGAGCAGTACTTC. The encoded protein is CASSLTSGSTYEQYF.

The chain is built from TRBV28 and TRBJ2-1, with 11 nucleotides matching TRBD2. V was pared by 6 bases and J by 3 bases, with 7 bases of the junction left unmatched. Germline V gene lookup returns CDR1 MDHEN and CDR2 SYDVKM. The CDR3 extends over 16 amino acids. The CDR3 DNA sequence: TGTGCCAGCAGGGAGCTTGGACTAGCGGGCTACAATGAGCAGTTCTTC. Protein sequence: CASRELGLAGYNEQFF.

The chain is built from TRBV7-2 and TRBJ2-2, with D uncertain. Germline CDR1 SGHTA, CDR2 FQGNSA. This CDR3 is 13 amino acids long. Trimming removed 3 bases at V and 7 bases at J, with 9 bases between. The CDR3 sequence: CASSFGRIGELFF. The CDR3 bases are TGTGCCAGCAGCTTTGGACGAATCGGGGAGCTGTTTTTT.

This sequence joins TRBV11-2 and TRBJ2-7; the match to TRBD2 covers 12 bases. CDR3 length equals 17 residues. CDR1 is SGHAT and CDR2 is FQNNGV in the germline V gene. V lost 2 bases, J lost 2 bases, and 7 bases stayed unmatched. The DNA for the CDR3 is TGTGCCAGCAGCTTAATGGCTACTAGCGGGGGGCCCTACGAGCAGTACTTC. This sequence encodes CASSLMATSGGPYEQYF.

This chain links TRBV29-1 with TRBJ1-1; no definite D call. Looked up from germline, CDR1 is SQVTM and CDR2 is ANQGSEA. The CDR3 loop spans 12 amino acids. The germline V and J ends were trimmed by 6 bases and 1 base, with 9 bases remaining between them. The CDR3 region is CSVITQNTEAFF. As DNA, the CDR3 is TGCAGCGTCATTACACAGAACACTGAAGCTTTCTTT.

This rearrangement joins TRBV5-4 to TRBJ2-1, with TRBD2 matching over 10 bases. The CDR3 is made up of 15 amino acids. Germline V CDR1 and CDR2: SGHNT, YYREEE (reference sequence). With V trimmed by 4 bases and J by 11 bases, 12 bases remained unmatched. CDR3 in DNA: TGTGCCAGCAGCCCCGGGACTAGCGTTATCGTCCAGCAGTTCTTC. Protein product: CASSPGTSVIVQQFF. Together with reference TRBV5-4 and TRBJ2-1, the CDR3 gives the full variable domain: ETGVTQSPTHLIKTRGQQVTLRCSSQSGHNTVSWYQQALGQGPQFIFQYYREEENGRGNFPPRFSGLQFPNYSSELNVNALELDDSALYLCASSPGTSVIVQQFFGPGTRLTVL.

The chain is built from TRBV11-1 and TRBJ2-7; 8 positions agree with TRBD1. CDR1 is SGHAT and CDR2 is FQDESV in the germline V gene (reference sequence). V was clipped by 3 bases and J by 3 bases; unmatched bases: 4. The CDR3 covers 14 residues. The CDR3 DNA is TGTGCCAGCAGCTTTGGACAGGGATTCTACGAGCAGTACTTC. Its protein is CASSFGQGFYEQYF.

V usage is TRBV18 and J usage is TRBJ2-3; the D gene is possibly TRBD2 (5 bases). The germline V and J ends were trimmed by 6 bases and 1 base, with 17 bases remaining between them. This CDR3 has 16 residues. Germline V lookup: CDR1 KGHSH, CDR2 LQKENI. DNA of the CDR3: TGTGCCAGCTCTACCTTGGGTGGTAGCGGCACAGATACGCAGTATTTT. It specifies CASSTLGGSGTDTQYF.

The V gene is TRBV4-1, the J gene TRBJ2-7, with 12 positions matching TRBD2. Germline trimming cut 1 base from V and 9 bases from J; bases unmatched to any gene: 4. The CDR3 length is 14 residues. Germline assignment: CDR1 MGHRA and CDR2 YSYEKL. In DNA, the CDR3 is TGCGCCAGCAGCCAAGTACAGACTAGCGGGAGGCAGTACTTC. Translated: CASSQVQTSGRQYF.